Ten or more counts support the clone carrying this T cell receptor (beta chain). The sample comes from a study of T cells of healthy individuals. CDR3 length: 16 amino acids. Trimming took 3 bases from V and 0 from J, leaving 13 bases between them. Germline assignment: CDR1 LNHDA and CDR2 SQIVND (reference sequence). TCRdb re-analysed the 5' RACE reads in MiXCR, keeping a single row per CDR3 protein. Altogether 100,000 or so distinct CDR3 sequences are present, roughly 15% being singletons, with the ten largest covering 6.2%. The rearrangement uses TRBV19 and TRBJ2-3; D is unresolved. The receptor was derived from a human donor in good health. CDR3 amino acids: CASSMSALASTDTQYF. The CDR3 nucleotides read TGTGCCAGTAGTATGAGTGCGTTAGCCAGCACAGATACGCAGTATTTT. Full variable domain (outside the CDR3, taken from reference TRBV19 and TRBJ2-3): DGGITQSPKYLFRKEGQNVTLSCEQNLNHDAMYWYRQDPGQGLRLIYYSQIVNDFQKGDIAEGYSVSREKKESFPLTVTSAQKNPTAFYLCASSMSALASTDTQYFGPGTRLTVL.